These 21 T cell receptor beta chains came from one sample sequenced in a study of OX40 agonist ivuxolimab in advanced cancers. Sequencing used immunoSEQ multiplex PCR; TCRdb keeps in-frame clones, though not all of them. Here the sample spans about 38,000 clones, roughly 90% being singletons. The sequencing here drew on CD4+ or CD8+ T cells sorted from blood, taken in a trial of the OX40 agonist ivuxolimab. The origin of the receptors is an adult with an advanced solid tumor such as melanoma, head and neck, liver or kidney cancer.

The chain joins TRBV7-6 to TRBJ2-7; no definite D call. Trimming took 1 base from V and 1 from J, leaving 11 bases between them. The CDR3 covers 15 residues. Looked up from germline, CDR1 is SGHVS and CDR2 is FNYEAQ. DNA of the CDR3: TGTGCCAGCAGCTTAGAGTCTCCTATGTCCTACGAGCAGTACTTC. Encoded protein: CASSLESPMSYEQYF.

The rearrangement joins TRBV27 to TRBJ1-2; TRBD1 aligns across 10 bases. The CDR3 contains 16 residues. Losses at the gene ends were 4 bases for V and 5 bases for J; bases not matched to a gene: 10. The germline CDR1 and CDR2 sequences are MNHEY and SMNVEV (reference sequence). The CDR3 bases are TGTGCCAGCAGTTCCGGGACAGGGGTAATTGGGTATGGCTACACCTTC. This sequence encodes CASSSGTGVIGYGYTF.

V and J are TRBV12-5 and TRBJ2-5; TRBD1 or TRBD2 may be the D gene (5 bases each). The CDR3 spans 14 residues. V was cut by 5 bases and J by 5 bases, with 15 bases left in between. In germline, CDR1 is LGHNT, CDR2 FRNRAP. The CDR3 DNA follows: TGTGCTAGTGGTGCCTCGGGGCCCGCGGAGACCCAGTACTTC. It yields the protein CASGASGPAETQYF.

V is TRBV7-9 and J is TRBJ1-2; 9 bases fit TRBD1. The CDR3 contains 15 residues. CDR1 is SEHNR and CDR2 is FQNEAQ in the germline V gene (reference sequence). The junction had 12 bases not matched to a gene; V was cut back by 5 bases and J by 8 bases. The CDR3 nucleotides read TGTGCCAGCAGCGACCTAGGACAGGGGACCATGGGCTACACCTTC. Translation: CASSDLGQGTMGYTF.

The J gene is TRBJ2-7, the V gene TRBV11-2, with TRBD1 matching 10 bases. The V segment lost 4 bases and the J segment 2 bases; nucleotides outside the gene matches: 17. Germline lookup yields CDR1 SGHAT and CDR2 FQNNGV. The CDR3 totals 19 residues. The CDR3 DNA reads as TGTGCCAGCAGCTCCTGGGGGACAGGGGTACTTAGAGCCACCTACGAGCAGTACTTC. It translates to CASSSWGTGVLRATYEQYF.

This chain uses TRBV2 with TRBJ1-3, with D unresolved. The CDR3 runs 13 residues. Trimming removed 9 bases at V and 2 bases at J, with 11 bases between. Looked up from germline, CDR1 is SNHLY and CDR2 is FYNNEI. The CDR3 reads CARKGSPGNTIYF. DNA for the CDR3: TGTGCCAGAAAGGGTAGTCCTGGAAACACCATATATTTT.

The V gene is TRBV27, the J gene TRBJ2-5; D unresolved. Trimming removed 3 bases at V and 5 bases at J, with 10 bases between. CDR3 length: 13 amino acids. CDR1 and CDR2 (germline): MNHEY, SMNVEV (reference sequence). DNA of the CDR3: TGTGCCAGCAGTTTTAGTCGCGGCGAGACCCAGTACTTC. It translates to CASSFSRGETQYF.

V is TRBV28 and J is TRBJ2-1, with 12 nucleotides matching TRBD1. The CDR3 totals 15 residues. CDR1 and CDR2 from the germline V gene are MDHEN and SYDVKM. After removal of 7 bases from V and 7 bases from J, the junction contained 8 bases not matched to a gene. The CDR3 loop is CASKGGTGGWNEQFF. DNA for the CDR3: TGTGCCAGCAAAGGGGGGACAGGGGGCTGGAATGAGCAGTTCTTC.

The V call is TRBV6-1, the J call TRBJ1-1; D is ambiguous. The CDR3 totals 15 residues. The V gene's germline CDR1 is MNHNS and CDR2 SASEGT. With 2 bases removed from V and 3 bases from J, the gap between germline ends came to 13 bases. The CDR3 is CASSENNRGHTEAFF. Written as DNA, the CDR3 is TGTGCCAGCAGTGAAAACAACCGCGGACACACTGAAGCTTTCTTT.

The rearrangement links TRBV6-6 to TRBJ2-7; unclear D gene. This CDR3 is 11 amino acids long. Germline V gene sequence: CDR1 MNHNY, CDR2 SVGAGI (reference sequence). V lost 6 bases and J lost 5, with 8 bases in between. The DNA of the CDR3 is TGTGCCAGCAGAAAGACGGACGAGCAGTACGTC. Its protein product is CASRKTDEQYV.

V and J are TRBV7-9 and TRBJ2-5; TRBD1 agrees at 9 bases. The CDR3 spans 15 residues. The germline gives CDR1 SEHNR, CDR2 FQNEAQ (reference sequence). Losses at the gene ends were 5 bases for V and 0 bases for J; bases not matched to a gene: 4. The CDR3, as DNA: TGTGCCAGCAGCCGGGGACAGGGACACCAAGAGACCCAGTACTTC. Amino acids: CASSRGQGHQETQYF.

V usage is TRBV10-2 and J usage is TRBJ2-2; possibly TRBD1 for D (6 bases). Trimming cost V 7 bases and J 6 bases, with 12 bases left between them. Germline values: CDR1 WSHSY, CDR2 SAAADI. The CDR3 has 13 amino acids. The CDR3 nucleotides read TGCGCCAGCACCCTAGGGGGAGCCGGGGAGCTGTTTTTT. Encoded protein: CASTLGGAGELFF.

This chain's CDR3 is CASRGDGGEQYV. Here the CDR3 DNA reads TGTGCCAGCAGGGGGGACGGAGGCGAGCAGTACGTC. The chain couples TRBV6-4 to TRBJ2-7; the D call may be TRBD1 or TRBD2 (5 bases each). V was shortened by 6 bases and J by 6 bases, with 12 bases between the two germline ends. From germline, CDR1 is MRHNA and CDR2 SNTAGT. The CDR3 extends over 12 amino acids.

The chain joins TRBV6-1 to TRBJ2-1; no clear D gene. The CDR3 extends over 15 amino acids. The V and J ends lost 1 base and 4 bases respectively, with 11 bases between them. The germline CDR1 and CDR2 sequences are MNHNS and SASEGT. The CDR3 is CASSEEGNSYNEQFF. The CDR3 DNA follows: TGTGCCAGCAGTGAAGAAGGTAACTCATACAATGAGCAGTTCTTC.

This chain connects TRBV5-5 to TRBJ2-1; D is uncertain. Trimming left V 3 bases short and J 9 bases short, with 16 bases between. The CDR3 is 14 amino acids. Germline V gene lookup returns CDR1 SGHKS and CDR2 YYEKEE (reference sequence). This CDR3 is CASSWVVAVGEQFF. As DNA, the CDR3 is TGTGCCAGCAGCTGGGTAGTGGCGGTGGGTGAGCAGTTCTTC.

The chain joins TRBV13 to TRBJ2-7; TRBD1 is a possible D gene (5 bases). Trimming stripped 0 bases from V and 4 bases from J, with 10 bases between. Germline loops: CDR1 PRHDT, CDR2 FYEKMQ (reference sequence). There are 14 residues in the CDR3. CDR3 in amino acids: CASSLGVKGYEQYF. The DNA for the CDR3 is TGTGCCAGCAGCTTAGGCGTTAAGGGGTACGAGCAGTACTTC.

V gene TRBV9 combines with J gene TRBJ2-2; 10 bases line up with TRBD2. Germline lookup yields CDR1 SGDLS and CDR2 YYNGEE. V dropped 2 bases and J dropped 8; count of bases not matched to a gene: 9. CDR3 size: 16 residues. In DNA form, the CDR3 reads TGTGCCAGCAGCGTGAGCGGGAGGGCCGTTAGTGGGGAGCTGTTTTTT. Protein product: CASSVSGRAVSGELFF.

The chain joins TRBV7-3 to TRBJ1-1, with 8 bases identical to TRBD1. Germline CDR1 SGHTA, CDR2 FQGTGA. The CDR3 is 13 residues long. The J segment lost 5 bases and the V segment lost 8 bases, leaving 7 bases of the junction unmatched. CDR3 sequence: CASGHTGGTEAFF. In DNA, the CDR3 is TGTGCCAGCGGCCATACAGGGGGTACTGAAGCTTTCTTT.

This clone was found once. The chain uses TRBV9 and TRBJ1-2; D is unresolved. V lost 0 bases, J lost 4 bases, and 13 bases lay in between. The germline V gene encodes CDR1 SGDLS and CDR2 YYNGEE. The CDR3 extends over 15 amino acids. CDR3 coding DNA: TGTGCCAGCAGCGTAGACAGTCGTACTAGCTATGGCTACACCTTC. Protein sequence: CASSVDSRTSYGYTF.

The rearrangement joins TRBV5-4 to TRBJ1-1; D call uncertain. Per the germline V gene, CDR1 is SGHNT and CDR2 is YYREEE (reference sequence). The CDR3 extends over 13 amino acids. The V gene lost 0 bases and the J gene lost 7 bases, with 10 bases spanning the gap. For the CDR3, the DNA is TGTGCCAGCAGCTTGGAAGTCAGCCGTGAAGCTTTCTTT. It yields the protein CASSLEVSREAFF.

The V call is TRBV7-9, the J call TRBJ1-1; no reliable D call. CDR1 is SEHNR and CDR2 is FQNEAQ in the germline V gene (reference sequence). V was clipped by 2 bases and J by 11 bases, with 12 bases between them. The CDR3 runs 12 residues. As DNA, the CDR3 is TGTGCCAGCAGCTTATTCGACTCGGCGGCTTTCTTT. The encoded protein is CASSLFDSAAFF.